This record concerns one T cell receptor beta chain sequence. The data were obtained in a study of blood T cell repertoires in COVID-19. Study background: The analysed material was cDNA or gDNA that came from T cells, B-cell-depleted T cells, or PBMCs.

Sequencing used immunoSEQ multiplex PCR; TCRdb keeps in-frame clones, though not all of them. The sample has 200,000 to 250,000 clones; 70% to 85% are singletons. This receptor was obtained from a man aged 50-59 years with active or convalescent COVID-19. The sequencing sample was made of peripheral blood.

CDR3 residues: CASSPRYRDQTEAFF. In DNA form, the CDR3 reads TGCGCCAGCAGCCCGAGATACAGGGACCAAACTGAAGCTTTCTTT. The chain employs TRBV4-1 and TRBJ1-1, with D tentatively TRBD1 (6 bases). Looked up from germline, CDR1 is MGHRA and CDR2 is YSYEKL. The CDR3 sequence is 15 residues long. V lost 4 bases and J lost 5, with 17 bases in between.